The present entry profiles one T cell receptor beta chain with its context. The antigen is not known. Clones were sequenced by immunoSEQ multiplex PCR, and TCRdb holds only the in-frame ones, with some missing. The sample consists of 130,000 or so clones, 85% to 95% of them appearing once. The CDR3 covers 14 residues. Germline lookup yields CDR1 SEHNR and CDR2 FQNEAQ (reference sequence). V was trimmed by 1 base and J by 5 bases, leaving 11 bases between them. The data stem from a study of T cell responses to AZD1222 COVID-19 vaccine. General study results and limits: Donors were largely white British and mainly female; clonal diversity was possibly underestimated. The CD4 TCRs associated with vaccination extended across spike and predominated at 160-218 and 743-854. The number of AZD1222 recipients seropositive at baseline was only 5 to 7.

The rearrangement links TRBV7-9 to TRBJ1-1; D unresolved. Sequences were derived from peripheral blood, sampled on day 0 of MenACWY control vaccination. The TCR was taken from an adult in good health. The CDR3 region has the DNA TGTGCCAGCAGCTTAGATTCCCTAGGGACTGAAGCTTTCTTT. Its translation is CASSLDSLGTEAFF. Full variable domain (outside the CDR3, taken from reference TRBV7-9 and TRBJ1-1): DTGVSQNPRHKITKRGQNVTFRCDPISEHNRLYWYRQTLGQGPEFLTYFQNEAQLEKSRLLSDRFSAERPKGSFSTLEIQRTEQGDSAMYLCASSLDSLGTEAFFGQGTRLTVV.